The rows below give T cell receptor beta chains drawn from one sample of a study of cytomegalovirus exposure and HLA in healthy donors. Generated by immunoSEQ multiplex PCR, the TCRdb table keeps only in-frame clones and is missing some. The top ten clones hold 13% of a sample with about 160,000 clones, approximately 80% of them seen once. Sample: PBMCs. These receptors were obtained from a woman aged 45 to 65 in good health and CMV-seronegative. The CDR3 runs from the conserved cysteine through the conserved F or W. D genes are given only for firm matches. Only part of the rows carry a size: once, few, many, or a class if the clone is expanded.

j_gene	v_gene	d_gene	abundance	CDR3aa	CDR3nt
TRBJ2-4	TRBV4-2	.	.	CASSHELGEENIQYF	TGTGCCAGCAGCCACGAACTGGGGGAGGAAAACATTCAGTACTTC
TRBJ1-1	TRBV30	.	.	CAWNRANTEAFF	TGTGCCTGGAACAGGGCCAACACTGAAGCTTTCTTT
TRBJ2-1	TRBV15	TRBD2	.	CATSRDLAGGYNEQFF	TGTGCCACCAGCAGAGATCTAGCGGGAGGCTACAATGAGCAGTTCTTC
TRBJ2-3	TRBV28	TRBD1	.	CASSMGQGSTDTQYF	TGTGCCAGCAGTATGGGACAGGGTTCGACAGATACGCAGTATTTT
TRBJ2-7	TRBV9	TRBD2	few	CASSAGTSGGLPYEQYF	TGTGCCAGCAGCGCCGGGACTAGCGGGGGCCTGCCCTACGAGCAGTACTTC
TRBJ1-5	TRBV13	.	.	CASSLGRAGQPQHF	TGTGCCAGCAGCTTAGGTCGAGCAGGTCAGCCCCAGCATTTT
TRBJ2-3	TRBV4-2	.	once	CASSLTSLPLDTQYF	TGTGCCAGCAGCCTAACTAGCCTACCCCTGGATACGCAGTATTTT
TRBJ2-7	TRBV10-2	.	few	CASTTADSSYEQYF	TGCGCCAGCACTACAGCGGACTCCTCCTACGAGCAGTACTTC
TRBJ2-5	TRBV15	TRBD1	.	CATSVQSGTGRETQYF	TGTGCCACCAGCGTCCAGTCTGGGACAGGGAGAGAGACCCAGTACTTC
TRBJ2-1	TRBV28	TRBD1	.	CASSPGTGYFNEQFF	TGTGCCAGCAGTCCCGGGACAGGGTATTTCAATGAGCAGTTCTTC
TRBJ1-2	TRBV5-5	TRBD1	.	CASSLWAGGNYGYTF	TGTGCCAGCAGCTTGTGGGCAGGGGGTAACTATGGCTACACCTTC
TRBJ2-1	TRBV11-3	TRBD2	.	CASSARGLVPYNEQFF	TGTGCCAGCAGCGCGAGGGGACTAGTACCTTACAATGAGCAGTTCTTC
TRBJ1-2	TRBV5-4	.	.	CASSSRQSISYGYTF	TGTGCCAGCAGCTCTCGACAGTCAATAAGCTATGGCTACACCTTC
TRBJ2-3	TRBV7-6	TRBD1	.	CASSSRQGLSTDTQYF	TGTGCCAGCAGCAGCAGACAGGGGCTTAGCACAGATACGCAGTATTTT
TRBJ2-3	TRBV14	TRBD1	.	CASSPQRGQGWADTQYF	TGTGCCAGCAGCCCCCAGAGGGGACAGGGGTGGGCAGATACGCAGTATTTT
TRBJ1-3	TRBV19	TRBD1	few	CAISTPGGPYSGNTIYF	TGTGCCATCAGTACGCCAGGGGGGCCCTACTCTGGAAACACCATATATTTT
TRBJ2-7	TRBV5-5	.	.	CASSLVASTPYEQYF	TGTGCCAGCAGCTTAGTGGCCTCGACTCCCTACGAGCAGTACTTC
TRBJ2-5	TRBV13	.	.	CASSSPSQGQETQYF	TGTGCCAGCAGCTCCCCGTCACAGGGCCAGGAGACCCAGTACTTC
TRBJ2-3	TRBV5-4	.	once	CASSLDGGFGTTDTQYF	TGTGCCAGCAGCTTAGATGGAGGGTTCGGCACAACAGATACGCAGTATTTT
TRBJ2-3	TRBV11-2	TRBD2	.	CASSQPRAGGGDTQYF	TGTGCCAGCAGCCAACCCCGAGCGGGAGGGGGTGATACGCAGTATTTT
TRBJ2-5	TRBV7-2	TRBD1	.	CASSPMGQEFQETQYF	TGTGCCAGCAGCCCGATGGGACAGGAGTTCCAAGAGACCCAGTACTTC
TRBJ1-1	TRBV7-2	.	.	CASSLTDNTEAFF	TGTGCCAGCAGCTTAACAGACAACACTGAAGCTTTCTTT
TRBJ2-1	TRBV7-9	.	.	CASSFAGNEQFF	TGTGCCAGCAGCTTTGCGGGCAATGAGCAGTTCTTC
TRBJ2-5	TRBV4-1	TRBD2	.	CASSQGPSGGQETQYF	TGCGCCAGCAGCCAAGGTCCTAGCGGGGGCCAAGAGACCCAGTACTTC
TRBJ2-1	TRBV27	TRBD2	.	CASSLGLAYNEQFF	TGTGCCAGCAGTCTGGGACTAGCCTACAATGAGCAGTTCTTC
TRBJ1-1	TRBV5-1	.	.	CASSREGNTEAFF	TGCGCCAGCAGCCGGGAGGGGAACACTGAAGCTTTCTTT
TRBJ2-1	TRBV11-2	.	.	CASSIDSIYNEQFF	TGTGCCAGCAGCATTGACTCCATTTACAATGAGCAGTTCTTC
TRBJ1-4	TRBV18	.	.	CASSPRQLLNEKLFF	TGTGCCAGCTCACCCAGACAGCTATTAAATGAAAAACTGTTTTTT
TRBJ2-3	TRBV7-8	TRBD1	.	CASRSTGASTDTQYF	TGTGCCAGCAGATCGACAGGGGCTAGCACAGATACGCAGTATTTT
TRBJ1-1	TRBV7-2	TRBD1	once	CASSLRTGGSFPAEAFF	TGTGCCAGCAGCTTAAGGACAGGGGGCAGTTTTCCCGCTGAAGCTTTCTTT
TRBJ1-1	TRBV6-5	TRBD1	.	CASHTSGGAFF	TGTGCCAGCCATACTTCAGGGGGAGCTTTCTTT
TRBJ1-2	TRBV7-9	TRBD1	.	CASSRLKRDRDNYGYTF	TGTGCCAGCAGCAGACTGAAACGGGACAGAGACAACTATGGCTACACCTTC
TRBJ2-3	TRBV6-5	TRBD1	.	CASSKRTGPDTQYF	TGTGCCAGCAGTAAGAGGACAGGTCCAGATACGCAGTATTTT
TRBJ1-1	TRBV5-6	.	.	CASSSGQLEAFF	TGTGCCAGCAGCTCAGGGCAACTGGAAGCTTTCTTT
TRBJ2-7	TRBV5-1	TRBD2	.	CASSLGLAPYEQYF	TGCGCCAGCAGCTTAGGACTAGCCCCATACGAGCAGTACTTC
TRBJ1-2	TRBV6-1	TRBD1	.	CASSEAPSPRGRHGYTF	TGTGCCAGCAGTGAAGCCCCGAGTCCCAGGGGGAGGCATGGCTACACCTTC
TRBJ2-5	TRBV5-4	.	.	CASSLLRAETQYF	TGTGCCAGCAGCTTGCTCAGGGCAGAGACCCAGTACTTC
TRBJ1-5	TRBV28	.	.	CASSLFSGYHQPQHF	TGTGCCAGCAGTTTATTCTCAGGGTATCATCAGCCCCAGCATTTT
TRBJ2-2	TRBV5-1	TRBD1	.	CASSPGIDRDTGELFF	TGCGCCAGCAGCCCGGGAATAGACAGGGACACCGGGGAGCTGTTTTTT
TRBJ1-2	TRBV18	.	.	CASSLTTAVANYGYTF	TGTGCCAGCTCACTGACGACCGCGGTCGCGAACTATGGCTACACCTTC
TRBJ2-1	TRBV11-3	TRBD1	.	CASSLRGPRGQGTYNEQFF	TGTGCCAGCAGCCTTAGAGGTCCCCGCGGACAGGGAACCTACAATGAGCAGTTCTTC
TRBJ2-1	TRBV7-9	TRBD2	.	CASSSPIAGVDNEQFF	TGTGCCAGCAGCTCCCCCATAGCGGGAGTGGACAATGAGCAGTTCTTC
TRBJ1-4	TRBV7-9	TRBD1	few	CASSSTGGNEKLFF	TGTGCCAGCAGCTCCACAGGGGGTAATGAAAAACTGTTTTTT
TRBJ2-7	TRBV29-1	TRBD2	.	CSVHSGIEYEQYF	TGCAGCGTTCATAGCGGGATCGAATACGAGCAGTACTTC
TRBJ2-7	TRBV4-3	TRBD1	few	CASSQRPGTGGESYEQYF	TGCGCCAGCAGCCAACGACCCGGGACAGGGGGCGAGTCCTACGAGCAGTACTTC
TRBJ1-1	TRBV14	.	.	CASSQLYSSGEGATEAFF	TGTGCCAGCAGCCAACTCTACAGTTCAGGGGAAGGTGCCACTGAAGCTTTCTTT
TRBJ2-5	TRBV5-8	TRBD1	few	CASSFELTQGARETQYF	TGTGCCAGCAGCTTTGAATTAACACAGGGGGCTAGGGAGACCCAGTACTTC
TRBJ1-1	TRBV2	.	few	CASSEGLTGSLHTEAFF	TGTGCCAGCAGTGAAGGGCTTACAGGGTCGCTCCACACTGAAGCTTTCTTT
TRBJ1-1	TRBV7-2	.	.	CASSTSGVLNTEAFF	TGTGCCAGCAGCACGTCGGGAGTTTTGAACACTGAAGCTTTCTTT
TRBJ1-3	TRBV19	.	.	CASSPPGASGNTIYF	TGTGCCAGTAGTCCTCCTGGAGCCTCTGGAAACACCATATATTTT
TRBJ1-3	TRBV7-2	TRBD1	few	CASTGQGGSGNTIYF	TGTGCCAGCACGGGACAGGGAGGCTCTGGAAACACCATATATTTT